This T cell receptor (beta chain) was recovered during a study of cytomegalovirus exposure and HLA in healthy donors. The PCR ran on 60 Vbeta and 13 Jbeta primers. This table comes from immunoSEQ multiplex PCR, and its TCRdb copy is limited to in-frame clones, with some not included. The data show roughly 71,000 clones, and the top ten clones hold 5%. CDR3 length: 16 residues. CDR1 is SGDLS and CDR2 is YYNGEE in the germline V gene. V was clipped by 5 bases and J by 1 base, with 16 bases between them. The chain couples TRBV9 to TRBJ2-4, with a weak D call TRBD1 (7 bases). Input material: PBMCs. The receptor comes from a woman in her thirties or forties in good health and CMV-seropositive. The CDR3 region is CASRGGAGGAKNIQYF. DNA of the CDR3: TGTGCCAGCAGGGGTGGTGCAGGGGGGGCCAAAAACATTCAGTACTTC.